The clone carrying this T cell receptor beta chain was counted only a few times. Its antigen is currently unknown. These data are taken from a study of T cells in Graves' hyperthyroidism and ophthalmopathy. Background on the study: Peripheral blood was obtained at initial diagnosis, preceding any treatment.

Trimming cost V 7 bases and J 6 bases, with 21 bases left between them. Germline V lookup: CDR1 SQVTM, CDR2 ANQGSEA. This CDR3 has 15 residues. Study-wide results and caveats: Most expanded thyroid clonotypes above 0.001 recurred in blood.

TCR beta CDR3 regions were amplified from RNA. A set of HTBI primers served as the primers for a first-round RT-PCR of the TCR CDR3. Using its own MiXCR run on the multiplex PCR reads, TCRdb lists one record per CDR3 protein. The table has fewer than 700,000 distinct CDR3 sequences, roughly 16% seen once. The TCR sequence derives from a woman in her 30s with Graves' hyperthyroidism. The sample was blood. The chain uses TRBV29-1 and TRBJ2-2; either TRBD1 or TRBD2 may supply D (5 bases each). The CDR3 sequence: CSALSWQGGPGELFF. In nucleotides, the CDR3 is TGCAGCGCCTTGAGTTGGCAGGGCGGGCCCGGGGAGCTGTTTTTT.